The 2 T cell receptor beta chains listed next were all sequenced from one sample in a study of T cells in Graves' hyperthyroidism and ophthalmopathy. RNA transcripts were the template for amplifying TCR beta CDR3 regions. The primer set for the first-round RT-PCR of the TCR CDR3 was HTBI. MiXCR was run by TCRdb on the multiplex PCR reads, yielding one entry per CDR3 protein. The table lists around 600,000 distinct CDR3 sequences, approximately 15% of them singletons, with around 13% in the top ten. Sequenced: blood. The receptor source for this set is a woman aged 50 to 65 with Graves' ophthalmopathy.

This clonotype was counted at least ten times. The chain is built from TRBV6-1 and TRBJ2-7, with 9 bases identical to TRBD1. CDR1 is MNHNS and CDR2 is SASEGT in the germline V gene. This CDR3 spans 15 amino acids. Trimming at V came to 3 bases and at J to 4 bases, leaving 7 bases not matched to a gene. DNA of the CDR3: TGTGCCAGCAGTGACGGGGGACAGGGTGTTTACGAGCAGTACTTC. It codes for CASSDGGQGVYEQYF.

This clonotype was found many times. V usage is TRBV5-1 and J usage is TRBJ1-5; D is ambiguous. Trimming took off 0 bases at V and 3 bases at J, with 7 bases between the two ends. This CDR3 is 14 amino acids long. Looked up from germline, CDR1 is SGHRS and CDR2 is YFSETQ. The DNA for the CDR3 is TGCGCCAGCAGCTTGGCCGGACCCAATCAGCCCCAGCATTTT. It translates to CASSLAGPNQPQHF.